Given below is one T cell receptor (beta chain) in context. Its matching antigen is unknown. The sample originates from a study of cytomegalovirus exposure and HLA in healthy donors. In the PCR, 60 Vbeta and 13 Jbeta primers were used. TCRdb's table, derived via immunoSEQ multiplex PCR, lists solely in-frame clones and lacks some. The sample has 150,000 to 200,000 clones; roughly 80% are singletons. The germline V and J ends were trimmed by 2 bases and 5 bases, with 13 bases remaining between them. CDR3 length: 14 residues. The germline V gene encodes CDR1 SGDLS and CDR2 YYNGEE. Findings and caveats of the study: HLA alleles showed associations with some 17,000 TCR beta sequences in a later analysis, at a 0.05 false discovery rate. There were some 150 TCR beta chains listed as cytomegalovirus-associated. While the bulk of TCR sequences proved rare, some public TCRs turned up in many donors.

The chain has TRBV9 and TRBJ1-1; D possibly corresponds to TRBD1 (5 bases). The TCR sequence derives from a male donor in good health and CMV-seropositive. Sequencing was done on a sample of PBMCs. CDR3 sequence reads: CASSVGAGRTEAFF. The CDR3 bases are TGTGCCAGCAGCGTCGGTGCAGGGCGGACTGAAGCTTTCTTT.